The following is a TCR beta chain sequence with its context. Other DNA sequences in this sample translate to the same CDR3. This CDR3 is 12 amino acids long. The V gene lost 2 bases and the J gene lost 7 bases, with 8 bases spanning the gap. CDR1 is MDHEN, CDR2 SYDVKM, per germline. Using immunoSEQ multiplex PCR, the repertoire was profiled, and TCRdb retains in-frame clones only, with some absent. The table shows 90,000 to 100,000 clones, with roughly nine tenths occurring only once. The source of the sample is a study of OX40 agonist ivuxolimab in advanced cancers. Study-level background: Three individuals attained partial responses, comprising one hepatocellular carcinoma case and two cutaneous melanoma cases.

This TCR derives from an adult with an advanced solid tumor such as melanoma, head and neck, liver or kidney cancer. Material: CD4+ or CD8+ T cells sorted from blood, obtained in a trial of the OX40 agonist ivuxolimab. V is TRBV28 and J is TRBJ1-2, with D unresolved. CDR3 bases: TGTGCCAGCAGTTTAGGATTTGGTGGCTACACCTTC. Its translation: CASSLGFGGYTF.